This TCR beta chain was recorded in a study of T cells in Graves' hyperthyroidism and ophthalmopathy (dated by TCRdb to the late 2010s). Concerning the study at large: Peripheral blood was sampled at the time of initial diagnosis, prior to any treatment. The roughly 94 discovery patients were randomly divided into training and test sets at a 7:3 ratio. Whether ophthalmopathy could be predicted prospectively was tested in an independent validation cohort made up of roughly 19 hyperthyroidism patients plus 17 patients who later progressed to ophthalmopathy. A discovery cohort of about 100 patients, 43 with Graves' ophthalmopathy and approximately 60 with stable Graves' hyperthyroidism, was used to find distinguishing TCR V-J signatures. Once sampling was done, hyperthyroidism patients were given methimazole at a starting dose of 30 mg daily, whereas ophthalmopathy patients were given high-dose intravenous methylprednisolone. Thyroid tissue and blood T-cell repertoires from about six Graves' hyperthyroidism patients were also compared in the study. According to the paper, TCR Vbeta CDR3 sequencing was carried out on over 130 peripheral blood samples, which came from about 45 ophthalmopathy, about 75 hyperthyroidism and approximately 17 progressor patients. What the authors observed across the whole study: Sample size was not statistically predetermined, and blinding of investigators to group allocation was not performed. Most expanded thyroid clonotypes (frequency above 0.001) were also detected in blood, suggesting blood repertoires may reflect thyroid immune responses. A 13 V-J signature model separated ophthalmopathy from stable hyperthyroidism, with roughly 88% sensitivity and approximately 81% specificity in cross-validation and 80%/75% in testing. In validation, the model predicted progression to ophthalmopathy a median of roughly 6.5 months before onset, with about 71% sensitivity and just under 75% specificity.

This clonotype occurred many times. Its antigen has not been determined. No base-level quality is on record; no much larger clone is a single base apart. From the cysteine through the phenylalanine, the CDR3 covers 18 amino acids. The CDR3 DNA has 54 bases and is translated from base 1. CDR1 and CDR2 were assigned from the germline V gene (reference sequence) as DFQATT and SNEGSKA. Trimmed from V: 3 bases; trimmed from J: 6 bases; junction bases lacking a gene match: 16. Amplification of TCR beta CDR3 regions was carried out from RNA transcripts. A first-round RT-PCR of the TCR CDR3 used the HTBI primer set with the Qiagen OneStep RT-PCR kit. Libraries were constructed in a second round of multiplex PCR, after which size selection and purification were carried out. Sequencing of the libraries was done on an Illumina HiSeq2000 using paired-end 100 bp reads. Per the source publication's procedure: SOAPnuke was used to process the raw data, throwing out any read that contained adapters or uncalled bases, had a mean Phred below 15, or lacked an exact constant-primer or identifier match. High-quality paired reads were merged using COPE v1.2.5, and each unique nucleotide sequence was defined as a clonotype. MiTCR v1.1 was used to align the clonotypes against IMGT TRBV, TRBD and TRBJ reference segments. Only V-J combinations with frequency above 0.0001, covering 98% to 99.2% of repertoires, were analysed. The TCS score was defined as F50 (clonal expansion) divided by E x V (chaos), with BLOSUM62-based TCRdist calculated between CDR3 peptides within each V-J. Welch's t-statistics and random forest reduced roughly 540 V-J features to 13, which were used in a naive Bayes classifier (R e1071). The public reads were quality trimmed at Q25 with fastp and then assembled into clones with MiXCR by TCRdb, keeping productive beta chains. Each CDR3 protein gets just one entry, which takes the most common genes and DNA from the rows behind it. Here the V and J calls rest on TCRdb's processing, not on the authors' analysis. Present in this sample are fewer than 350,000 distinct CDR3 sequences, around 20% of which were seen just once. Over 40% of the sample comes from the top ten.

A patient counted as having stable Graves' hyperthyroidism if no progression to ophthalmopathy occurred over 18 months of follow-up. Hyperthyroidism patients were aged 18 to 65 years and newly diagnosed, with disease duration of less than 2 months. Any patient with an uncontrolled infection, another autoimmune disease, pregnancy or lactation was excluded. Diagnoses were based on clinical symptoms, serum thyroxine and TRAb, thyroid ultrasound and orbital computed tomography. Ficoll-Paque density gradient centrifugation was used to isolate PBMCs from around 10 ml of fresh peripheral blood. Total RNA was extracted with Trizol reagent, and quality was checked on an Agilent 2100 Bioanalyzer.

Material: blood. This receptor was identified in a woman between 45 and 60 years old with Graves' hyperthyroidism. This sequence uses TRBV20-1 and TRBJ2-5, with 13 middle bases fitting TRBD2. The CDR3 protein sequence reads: CSASGDRWTSGSPQTQYF. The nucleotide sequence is TGCAGTGCTAGCGGGGACCGCTGGACTAGCGGGAGCCCACAGACCCAGTACTTC.